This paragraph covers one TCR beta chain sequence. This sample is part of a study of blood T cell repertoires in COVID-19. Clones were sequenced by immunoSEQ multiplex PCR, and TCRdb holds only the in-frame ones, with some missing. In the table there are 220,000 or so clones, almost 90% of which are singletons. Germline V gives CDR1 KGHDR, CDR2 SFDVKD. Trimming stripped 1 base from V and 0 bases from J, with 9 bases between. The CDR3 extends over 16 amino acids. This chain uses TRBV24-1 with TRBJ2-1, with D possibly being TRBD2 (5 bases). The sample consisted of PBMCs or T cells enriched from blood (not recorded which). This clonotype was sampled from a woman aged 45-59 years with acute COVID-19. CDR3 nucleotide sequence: TGTGCCACCAGTGATTTAGTAGAGGGCTCCTACAATGAGCAGTTCTTC. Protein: CATSDLVEGSYNEQFF.